These T cell receptor beta chains were read from a single sample in a study of blood T cell repertoires in COVID-19. Profiled with immunoSEQ multiplex PCR; TCRdb holds only in-frame clones, not every one. The sample holds approximately 79,000 clones; around 80% are singletons and the top ten take 13%. Sequencing was done on a sample of peripheral blood. These TCRs come from a man in his forties or fifties with COVID-19, enrolled during active disease. CDR3s include the opening cysteine and the closing phenylalanine or tryptophan. The D gene is left open where the match is weak. Clone size appears in some rows only: once, few, many, or a class for an expanded clone.

cdr3_length,v_call,j_call,clone_size,d_call,cdr3_nt,cdr3_aa
17,TRBV27,TRBJ2-7,.,TRBD1,TGTGCCAGCAGAGGGGACCTGCGGGACAGGAGATCTTACGAGCAGTACTTC,CASRGDLRDRRSYEQYF
14,TRBV7-8,TRBJ1-3,.,.,TGTGCCAGCAGCTTAGTTTTGTCGGGAAACACCATATATTTT,CASSLVLSGNTIYF
15,TRBV7-3,TRBJ2-5,few,TRBD1,TGTGCCAGCAGCTTAAGTGGTATGGGACAGGGGGTCCAGTACTTC,CASSLSGMGQGVQYF
16,TRBV7-6,TRBJ2-1,.,TRBD2,TGTGCCAGCAGCTTAGGGACTAGCGGGTTAGGTAATGAGCAGTTCTTC,CASSLGTSGLGNEQFF
13,TRBV19,TRBJ1-1,few,.,TGTGCCAGTAGTACAAGTAGGAACACTGAAGCTTTCTTT,CASSTSRNTEAFF
12,TRBV28,TRBJ1-5,.,.,TGTGCCAGCGGCCTTGTTAATCAGCCCCAGCATTTT,CASGLVNQPQHF
14,TRBV7-9,TRBJ2-7,.,.,TGTGCCAGCAGCTTAAGAGGGATCGCCTACGAGCAGTACTTC,CASSLRGIAYEQYF
14,TRBV7-3,TRBJ1-6,.,TRBD1,TGTGCCAGCAGCTTAATGGGACAGGGATCACCCCTCCACTTT,CASSLMGQGSPLHF
17,TRBV3-1/TRBV3-2,TRBJ2-3,.,TRBD2,TGTGCCAGCAGCCAACATTCGAACCGGGAGGTTGAAGATACGCAGTATTTT,CASSQHSNREVEDTQYF
14,TRBV5-1,TRBJ2-1,.,TRBD2,TGCGCCAGCAGCATCCTTAGCGGGATCAATGAGCAGTTCTTC,CASSILSGINEQFF
18,TRBV5-1,TRBJ2-4,.,TRBD2,TGCGCCAGCAGCCCCCTAGCGGGGGGGTCTTTAGCCAAAAACATTCAGTACTTC,CASSPLAGGSLAKNIQYF
18,TRBV24-1,TRBJ2-6,.,TRBD1,TGTGCCACCAGTGACTCGATCCTCAGGGGGCAGGGGGCCAACGTCCTGACTTTC,CATSDSILRGQGANVLTF
16,TRBV5-5,TRBJ2-2,.,TRBD1,TGTGCCAGCAGCCCCGGCGACAGGGGGCACACCGGGGAGCTGTTTTTT,CASSPGDRGHTGELFF
18,TRBV5-4,TRBJ1-4,.,.,TGTGCCAGCAGCCCCTCCGACAGCCGTGGGGACATTACGAGAAAACTGTTTTTT,CASSPSDSRGDITRKLFF
14,TRBV27,TRBJ1-2,.,.,TGTGCCAGCAGTTTAAGGAGGGGCAGCTATGGCTACACCTTC,CASSLRRGSYGYTF
12,TRBV6-5,TRBJ2-5,.,.,TGTGCCAGCAGTTACGGCGGGGAGACCCAGTACTTC,CASSYGGETQYF
16,TRBV9,TRBJ1-1,.,.,TGTGCCAGCAGCGTAGGCGGGGCCCGATATGACACTGAAGCTTTCTTT,CASSVGGARYDTEAFF
14,TRBV7-2,TRBJ2-7,.,.,TGTGCCAGCAGGCCTCCCGGACTTCAATACGAGCAGTACTTC,CASRPPGLQYEQYF
16,TRBV19,TRBJ2-1,.,TRBD2,TGTGCCAGTAGTGCGGGACTAGCGGGACGGAGGAATGAGCAGTTCTTC,CASSAGLAGRRNEQFF
15,TRBV5-5,TRBJ2-1,.,TRBD2,TGTGCCAGCAGCTTCTGGACTAGCGGGAGCGATGAGCAGTTCTTC,CASSFWTSGSDEQFF
13,TRBV28,TRBJ1-2,.,.,TGTGCCAGCAGTTCGACGGGTCGGGGTGGCTACACCTTC,CASSSTGRGGYTF
16,TRBV28,TRBJ2-7,many,TRBD2,TGTGCCAGCAGTTTACCGTATAGCGGGGCGAAGGACGAGCAGTACTTC,CASSLPYSGAKDEQYF
14,TRBV7-2,TRBJ2-1,.,.,TGTGCCAGCAGCTCGAAGACTAGTTCGTGGGAGCAGTTCTTC,CASSSKTSSWEQFF
15,TRBV12-2,TRBJ1-6,.,.,TGTGCAAGTCGCTTTTCAGGGCCTCTGGGTTCACCCCTCCACTTT,CASRFSGPLGSPLHF
14,TRBV3-1/TRBV3-2,TRBJ1-1,.,TRBD1,TGTGCCAGCAGCCGGGACAGGGGAAACACTGAAGCTTTCTTT,CASSRDRGNTEAFF
15,TRBV6-5,TRBJ1-4,once,TRBD1,TGTGCCAGCAAGTCGGGACAGAATATAAATGAAAAACTGTTTTTT,CASKSGQNINEKLFF
16,TRBV28,TRBJ1-6,.,.,TGTGCCAGCAGTTTAGATCAGGGCTCCTATAATTCACCCCTCCACTTT,CASSLDQGSYNSPLHF
16,TRBV19,TRBJ1-5,.,.,TGTGCCAGTAGTCCCCAGGGGAGGGGCGAAGGTCAGCCCCAGCATTTT,CASSPQGRGEGQPQHF
12,TRBV9,TRBJ2-1,.,.,TGTGCCAGCAGCGTAGTGGGCGATGAGCAGTTCTTC,CASSVVGDEQFF
13,TRBV5-1,TRBJ2-5,.,.,TGCGCCAGCTCAGGGCGGAACCAAGAGACCCAGTACTTC,CASSGRNQETQYF
13,TRBV18,TRBJ2-7,once,.,TGTGCCAGCTCACCCGACAGTCCCTACGAGCAGTACTTC,CASSPDSPYEQYF
13,TRBV18,TRBJ2-1,.,TRBD1,TGTGCCAGCTCGAGGACAGGCGAGGCTGAGCAGTTCTTC,CASSRTGEAEQFF
13,TRBV6-6,TRBJ1-1,once,TRBD1,TGTGCCAGCATTCGGACAGGGGAGGCTGAAGCTTTCTTT,CASIRTGEAEAFF
19,TRBV9,TRBJ2-2,.,TRBD2,TGTGCCAGCAGCGTAGGGCTAGCGGGAGCTTATGGTGACACCGGGGAGCTGTTTTTT,CASSVGLAGAYGDTGELFF
15,TRBV15,TRBJ2-5,.,TRBD2,TGTGCCACCAGCAGAGATCGGGAGGGATCCGAGACCCAGTACTTC,CATSRDREGSETQYF
15,TRBV5-5,TRBJ2-5,.,TRBD1,TGTGCCAGCAGCCTGCCAACAGGGGGCTTGGAGACCCAGTACTTC,CASSLPTGGLETQYF
16,TRBV18,TRBJ2-7,.,TRBD2,TGTGCCAGCTCACCAACTAGCGGGAGGGGGTACTACGAGCAGTACTTC,CASSPTSGRGYYEQYF
15,TRBV4-3,TRBJ2-3,once,.,TGCGCCAGCAGCCAAGAGGCAGGGTGGACAGATACGCAGTATTTT,CASSQEAGWTDTQYF
15,TRBV6-5,TRBJ2-1,.,TRBD2,TGTGCCAGCGAGCATGAGGGCGGGAGACTGGATGAGCAGTTCTTC,CASEHEGGRLDEQFF
16,TRBV7-2,TRBJ2-5,once,TRBD2,TGTGCCAGCAGCTCGAGCGGGACTAGCGGACAAGAGACCCAGTACTTC,CASSSSGTSGQETQYF
15,TRBV19,TRBJ1-3,.,.,TGTGCCAGTATCCCGAGACTGAGCTCTGGAAACACCATATATTTT,CASIPRLSSGNTIYF
11,TRBV9,TRBJ2-3,.,.,TGTGCCAGCAGCGCCTCAGATACGCAGTATTTT,CASSASDTQYF
14,TRBV7-2,TRBJ2-2,.,TRBD2,TGTGCCAGCGGACGGGGGGTGAACACCGGGGAGCTGTTTTTT,CASGRGVNTGELFF
16,TRBV2,TRBJ1-3,.,TRBD1,TGTGCCAGCAGTGGGGACAGTCTGGGGGCTGGAAACACCATATATTTT,CASSGDSLGAGNTIYF
16,TRBV6-4,TRBJ2-3,.,.,TGTGCCAGCAGTGGATCCTCCGGGGAGGGCACAGATACGCAGTATTTT,CASSGSSGEGTDTQYF
15,TRBV30,TRBJ1-5,.,.,TGTGCCTGGAGTAGGGGGACGAGGGGCAATCAGCCCCAGCATTTT,CAWSRGTRGNQPQHF
13,TRBV7-3,TRBJ1-1,few,.,TGTGCCAGCAGAAGGACAGAGAACACTGAAGCTTTCTTT,CASRRTENTEAFF
18,TRBV7-2,TRBJ2-3,.,TRBD2,TGTGCCAGCAGCTTAAGGGGACTAGCGGGGGTCGGGGCAGATACGCAGTATTTT,CASSLRGLAGVGADTQYF
16,TRBV29-1,TRBJ2-1,.,.,TGCAGCGTCGGTAGGACAGTCCAGAGCTCCTACAATGAGCAGTTCTTC,CSVGRTVQSSYNEQFF
15,TRBV10-2,TRBJ2-2,.,.,TGCGCCAGCACCGCCCCTAGTCCGAACACCGGGGAGCTGTTTTTT,CASTAPSPNTGELFF
16,TRBV19,TRBJ2-7,once,TRBD2,TGTGCCAGTAGTATATATAGCGGGGCCGGCTCCTACGAGCAGTACTTC,CASSIYSGAGSYEQYF
18,TRBV30,TRBJ2-1,.,TRBD2,TGTGCCTGGAGTACTTTGGCGGGAGGGCTCCTGGCGAGGAATGAGCAGTTCTTC,CAWSTLAGGLLARNEQFF
15,TRBV4-3,TRBJ2-7,.,TRBD2,TGCGCCAGCAGCCAATTAGCGGGGGGCGCCTACGAGCAGTACTTC,CASSQLAGGAYEQYF
14,TRBV7-8,TRBJ2-7,.,TRBD2,TGTGCCAGCAGCTTGGGGACTAGTGCCTACGAGCAGTACTTC,CASSLGTSAYEQYF